This TCR beta chain originates from a study of graft-versus-host responses after intestinal transplantation. Study-wide context: Once they had received anti-thymocyte globulin induction, all recipients took tacrolimus and steroids for around three years. Overall study findings and caveats: An association linked early post-transplant HvG declines with peak circulating GvH clone levels. GvH clones were found in recipient marrow; some appeared first in ileum or blood.

The method was immunoSEQ multiplex PCR; TCRdb's version includes in-frame clones alone and lacks a portion of them. The data show around 37,000 clones, roughly 87% seen once. Processed graft tissue released its intraepithelial and lamina propria lymphocytes. On this clone itself: The antigen is unknown.

Trimming pared 0 bases from V and 2 bases from J, leaving 12 bases between. CDR1 is SEHNR and CDR2 is FQNEAQ in the germline V gene (reference sequence). The length of the CDR3 is 16 residues. The sequenced sample was ileum tissue, obtained 200 to 210 days after intestinal transplant. The V call is TRBV7-9, the J call TRBJ2-3, with a possible D match to TRBD2 (6 bases). This TCR came from a human patient who received an intestinal transplant, so some T cells may come from the graft donor. The CDR3 reads CASSLAREVPTDTQYF. The CDR3, as DNA: TGTGCCAGCAGCTTAGCGAGGGAGGTACCCACAGATACGCAGTATTTT.